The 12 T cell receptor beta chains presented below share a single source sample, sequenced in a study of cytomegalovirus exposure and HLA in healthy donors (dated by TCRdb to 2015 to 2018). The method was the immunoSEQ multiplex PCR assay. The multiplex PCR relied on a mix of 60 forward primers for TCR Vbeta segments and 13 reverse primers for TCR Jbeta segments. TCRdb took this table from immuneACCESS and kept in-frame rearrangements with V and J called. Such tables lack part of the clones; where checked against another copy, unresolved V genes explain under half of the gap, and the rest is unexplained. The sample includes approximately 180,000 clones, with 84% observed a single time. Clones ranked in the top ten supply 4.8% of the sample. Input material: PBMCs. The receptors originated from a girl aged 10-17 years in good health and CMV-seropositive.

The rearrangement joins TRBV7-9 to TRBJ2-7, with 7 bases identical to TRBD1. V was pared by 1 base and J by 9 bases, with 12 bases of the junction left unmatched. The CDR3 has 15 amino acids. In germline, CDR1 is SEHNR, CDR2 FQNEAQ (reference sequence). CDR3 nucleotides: TGTGCCAGCAGCTTAGGTCAGGGGGTGCCCCCGTCGCAGTACTTC. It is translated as CASSLGQGVPPSQYF.

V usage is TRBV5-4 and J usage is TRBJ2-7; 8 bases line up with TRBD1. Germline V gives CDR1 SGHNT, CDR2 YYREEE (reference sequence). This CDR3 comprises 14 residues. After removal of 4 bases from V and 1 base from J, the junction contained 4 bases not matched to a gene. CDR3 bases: TGTGCCAGCAGCACCCGGGACAGGTCCTACGAGCAGTACTTC. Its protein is CASSTRDRSYEQYF. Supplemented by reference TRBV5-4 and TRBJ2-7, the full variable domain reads ETGVTQSPTHLIKTRGQQVTLRCSSQSGHNTVSWYQQALGQGPQFIFQYYREEENGRGNFPPRFSGLQFPNYSSELNVNALELDDSALYLCASSTRDRSYEQYFGPGTRLTVT.

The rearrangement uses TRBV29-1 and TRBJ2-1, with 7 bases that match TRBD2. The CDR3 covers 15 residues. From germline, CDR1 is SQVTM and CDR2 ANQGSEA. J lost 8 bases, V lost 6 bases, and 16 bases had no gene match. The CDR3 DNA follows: TGCAGCGTCCTCCTAGGGTCGGGGGGAAGCGATGAGCAGTTCTTC. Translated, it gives CSVLLGSGGSDEQFF.

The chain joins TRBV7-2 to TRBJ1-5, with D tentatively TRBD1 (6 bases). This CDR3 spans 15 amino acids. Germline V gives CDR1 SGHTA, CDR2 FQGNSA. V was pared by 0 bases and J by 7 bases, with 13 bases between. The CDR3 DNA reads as TGTGCCAGCAGCTTAGCGGTAGGGGGAGGGCAGCCCCAGCATTTT. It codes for CASSLAVGGGQPQHF.

The CDR3 protein is CASTGVHYGYTF. For the CDR3, the DNA is TGTGCCAGCACGGGGGTGCACTATGGCTACACCTTC. The chain recombines TRBV7-9 with TRBJ1-2; the D gene is possibly TRBD1 (5 bases). Per the germline V gene, CDR1 is SEHNR and CDR2 is FQNEAQ (reference sequence). Trimming shortened V by 7 bases and J by 3 bases, and 9 bases separated the two germline ends. The CDR3 has 12 residues.

CDR3 sequence: CASSPRDRDYGYTF. Written as DNA, the CDR3 is TGCGCCAGCAGCCCCCGGGACAGAGACTATGGCTACACCTTC. This chain links TRBV4-1 with TRBJ1-2; 7 positions agree with TRBD1. This CDR3 has 14 residues. V shed 4 bases and J 3 bases; nucleotides not matched to a gene: 5. The germline CDR1 and CDR2 sequences are MGHRA and YSYEKL.

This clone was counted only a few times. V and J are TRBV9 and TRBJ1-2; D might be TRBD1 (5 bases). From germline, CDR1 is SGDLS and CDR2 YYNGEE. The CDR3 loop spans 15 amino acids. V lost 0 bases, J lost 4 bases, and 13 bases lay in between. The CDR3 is CASSVAAATAYGYTF. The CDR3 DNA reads TGTGCCAGCAGCGTAGCAGCAGCGACAGCCTATGGCTACACCTTC.

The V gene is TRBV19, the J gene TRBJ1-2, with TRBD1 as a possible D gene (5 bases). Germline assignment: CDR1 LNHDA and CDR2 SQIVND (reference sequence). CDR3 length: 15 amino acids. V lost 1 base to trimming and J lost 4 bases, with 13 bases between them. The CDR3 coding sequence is TGTGCCAGTAGTATAGTAGTGGGGCAGGGCTATGGCTACACCTTC. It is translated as CASSIVVGQGYGYTF.

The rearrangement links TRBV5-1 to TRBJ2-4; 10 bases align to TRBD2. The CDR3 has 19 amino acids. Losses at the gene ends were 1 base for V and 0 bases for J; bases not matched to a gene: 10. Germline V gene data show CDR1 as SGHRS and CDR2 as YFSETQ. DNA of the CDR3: TGCGCCAGCAGCTTGCTTGGCCTAGCGGGGGTCCTAGCCAAAAACATTCAGTACTTC. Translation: CASSLLGLAGVLAKNIQYF.

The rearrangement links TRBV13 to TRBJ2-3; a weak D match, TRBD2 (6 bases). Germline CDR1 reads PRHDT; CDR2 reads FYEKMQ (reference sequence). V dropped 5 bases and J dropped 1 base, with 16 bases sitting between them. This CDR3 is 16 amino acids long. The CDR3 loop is CASSPGGVAGTDTQYF. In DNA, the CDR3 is TGTGCCAGCAGCCCCGGAGGGGTAGCGGGCACAGATACGCAGTATTTT.

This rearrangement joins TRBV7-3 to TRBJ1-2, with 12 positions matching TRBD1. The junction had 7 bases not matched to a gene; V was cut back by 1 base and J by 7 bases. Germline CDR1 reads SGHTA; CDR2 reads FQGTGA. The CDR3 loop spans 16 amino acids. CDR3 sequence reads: CASSLNGDRGLFGYTF. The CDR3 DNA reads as TGTGCCAGCAGCTTAAATGGGGACAGGGGGCTGTTTGGCTACACCTTC.

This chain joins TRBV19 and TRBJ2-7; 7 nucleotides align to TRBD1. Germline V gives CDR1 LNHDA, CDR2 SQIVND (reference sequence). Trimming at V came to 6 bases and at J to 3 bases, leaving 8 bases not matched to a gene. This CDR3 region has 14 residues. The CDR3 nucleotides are TGTGCCAGTAGGGCCTCGACAGGGAGCTACGAGCAGTACTTC. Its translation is CASRASTGSYEQYF.